The 22 T cell receptor beta chains listed next were all sequenced from one sample in a study of T cell changes during pregnancy in multiple sclerosis. Generated by immunoSEQ multiplex PCR, the TCRdb table keeps only in-frame clones and is missing some. The data hold approximately 44,000 clones, with more than 90% observed a single time. The sample here was CD8+ T cells from peripheral blood mononuclear cells, taken in the third trimester of pregnancy. All receptors come from a female donor with multiple sclerosis, enrolled in a pregnancy study.

The V and J genes are TRBV11-2 and TRBJ2-2; TRBD2 matches 8 bases. The CDR3 is 17 amino acids. V lost 0 bases to trimming and J lost 1 base; unmatched junction nucleotides: 4. The germline CDR1 and CDR2 sequences are SGHAT and FQNNGV. CDR3 nucleotides: TGTGCCAGCAGCTTAGATCCAGCGGGGGAGAACACCGGGGAGCTGTTTTTT. This encodes CASSLDPAGENTGELFF.

The CDR3 coding sequence is TGCGCCAGCAGCAGAGGACTAGCGGGAGTTGATGAGCAGTTCTTC. Protein: CASSRGLAGVDEQFF. The rearrangement joins TRBV5-1 to TRBJ2-1; 13 nucleotides agree with TRBD2. The CDR3 contains 15 residues. The J segment lost 8 bases and the V segment lost 4 bases, leaving 6 bases of the junction unmatched. The germline gives CDR1 SGHRS, CDR2 YFSETQ. The complete variable domain, with remaining parts taken from reference TRBV5-1 and TRBJ2-1, reads KAGVTQTPRYLIKTRGQQVTLSCSPISGHRSVSWYQQTPGQGLQFLFEYFSETQRNKGNFPGRFSGRQFSNSRSEMNVSTLELGDSALYLCASSRGLAGVDEQFFGPGTRLTVL.

The chain has TRBV5-1 and TRBJ2-1; the D gene is possibly TRBD2 (6 bases). The CDR3 runs 16 residues. Deletions cut 0 bases from V and 9 bases from J, with 19 bases between. The V gene's germline CDR1 is SGHRS and CDR2 YFSETQ. The chain's CDR3 is CASSLGFRGRGREQFF. The CDR3 bases are TGCGCCAGCAGCTTGGGGTTTCGGGGGAGAGGACGTGAGCAGTTCTTC.

V usage is TRBV6-5 and J usage is TRBJ1-1; TRBD1 matches 8 bases. V shed 4 bases, J shed 4 bases, and the junction held 8 bases outside the gene matches. Germline V lookup: CDR1 MNHEY, CDR2 SVGAGI. This CDR3 has 15 amino acids. The CDR3 is CASSSPGGGGTEAFF. The CDR3 nucleotides read TGTGCCAGCAGTTCTCCAGGGGGCGGGGGCACTGAAGCTTTCTTT.

The V and J genes are TRBV2 and TRBJ2-7, with D possibly being TRBD2 (7 bases). Looked up from germline, CDR1 is SNHLY and CDR2 is FYNNEI. V dropped 7 bases and J dropped 4 bases, with 23 bases sitting between them. This CDR3 region has 16 residues. Here the CDR3 reads CASKFSSGAGAYEQYF. CDR3 sequence (DNA): TGTGCCAGCAAATTTTCTTCAGGGGCGGGAGCGTACGAGCAGTACTTC.

The chain couples TRBV7-3 to TRBJ2-5, with TRBD2 matching over 9 bases. This CDR3 comprises 15 residues. V trimming: 5 bases; J trimming: 4 bases; junction bases outside the gene matches: 8. Germline CDR1 and CDR2: SGHTA and FQGTGA. The CDR3 DNA reads TGTGCCAGCAGCCCCGGGACTAGCTGGTCAGAGACCCAGTACTTC. It translates to CASSPGTSWSETQYF.

This chain uses TRBV7-9 with TRBJ1-2, with 9 bases aligning to TRBD1. CDR3 length equals 14 residues. The J segment lost 5 bases and the V segment lost 6 bases, leaving 7 bases of the junction unmatched. CDR1 is SEHNR and CDR2 is FQNEAQ in the germline V gene (reference sequence). As DNA, the CDR3 is TGTGCCAGCAGTCCGACAGGGGGAGTATATGGCTACACCTTC. It translates to CASSPTGGVYGYTF.

By proportion, this clone is medium-sized. The chain is built from TRBV4-1 and TRBJ1-4; D remains ambiguous. Trimming shortened V by 0 bases and J by 11 bases, and 13 bases separated the two germline ends. Germline V gene data show CDR1 as MGHRA and CDR2 as YSYEKL. The CDR3 has 14 amino acids. The CDR3 reads CASSQEPGTNKLFF. Written as DNA, the CDR3 is TGCGCCAGCAGCCAAGAACCAGGCACAAACAAACTGTTTTTT.

This clone was seen only once. The V call is TRBV5-6, the J call TRBJ2-3; a possible D gene is TRBD2 (5 bases). CDR3 length: 13 residues. Germline values: CDR1 SGHDT, CDR2 YYEEEE. V dropped 4 bases and J dropped 2 bases, with 8 bases sitting between them. DNA of the CDR3: TGTGCCAGCAGCCTGGACTCCACAGATACGCAGTATTTT. It specifies CASSLDSTDTQYF.

V usage is TRBV6-1 and J usage is TRBJ2-1; D may be TRBD2 (6 bases). V lost 1 base and J lost 8, with 21 bases in between. This CDR3 is 17 amino acids long. Germline V gene sequence: CDR1 MNHNS, CDR2 SASEGT. The CDR3 DNA reads TGTGCCAGCAGTGAAGAGGACTTAGGGGAGGCGGCTCATGAGCAGTTCTTC. Protein sequence: CASSEEDLGEAAHEQFF.

This chain uses TRBV9 with TRBJ2-5; D call uncertain. The V and J ends lost 4 bases and 0 bases respectively, with 10 bases between them. The germline CDR1 and CDR2 sequences are SGDLS and YYNGEE. CDR3 length equals 14 residues. The CDR3, as DNA: TGTGCCAGCAGCCCCCGGTCGTACCAAGAGACCCAGTACTTC. Amino acid sequence: CASSPRSYQETQYF.

The V gene is TRBV28, the J gene TRBJ1-2, with TRBD1 as a possible D gene (5 bases). This CDR3 spans 18 amino acids. Germline CDR1 is MDHEN and CDR2 is SYDVKM. Between the trimmed V and J ends, which lost 4 bases and 0 bases, there was a span of 21 bases. The DNA for the CDR3 is TGTGCCAGCAGTTCCTGGAAGGACTGGGGGACTTCTAACTATGGCTACACCTTC. This sequence encodes CASSSWKDWGTSNYGYTF.

The J gene is TRBJ2-3, the V gene TRBV19, with 8 positions matching TRBD1. Germline V CDR1 and CDR2: LNHDA, SQIVND (reference sequence). The CDR3 runs 13 residues. The J segment lost 4 bases and the V segment lost 5 bases, leaving 2 bases of the junction unmatched. For the CDR3, the DNA is TGTGCCAGTAGTTCGACAGGGGCAGATACGCAGTATTTT. Amino acids: CASSSTGADTQYF.

The chain combines TRBV13 with TRBJ1-2; tentative D call: TRBD1 (5 bases). Trimming took 0 bases from V and 6 from J, leaving 11 bases between them. Germline V gene sequence: CDR1 PRHDT, CDR2 FYEKMQ (reference sequence). The CDR3 consists of 14 residues. This chain's CDR3 is CASSLGQADNGYTF. CDR3 nucleotides: TGTGCCAGCAGCTTAGGACAGGCAGATAATGGCTACACCTTC.

V and J are TRBV28 and TRBJ1-3; perhaps TRBD1 as D (5 bases). V lost 2 bases and J lost 4, with 9 bases in between. Germline V gives CDR1 MDHEN, CDR2 SYDVKM. The CDR3 runs 14 residues. CDR3 region: CASSLIGGGNTIYF. The CDR3, as DNA: TGTGCCAGCAGTTTAATTGGGGGGGGAAACACCATATATTTT.

This chain links TRBV11-1 with TRBJ2-7; 8 bases align to TRBD1. The CDR3 loop spans 14 amino acids. Looked up from germline, CDR1 is SGHAT and CDR2 is FQDESV (reference sequence). With V trimmed by 2 bases and J by 4 bases, 4 bases remained unmatched. CDR3 bases: TGTGCCAGCAGCTTATCCAGGGGGCATTACGAGCAGTACTTC. Translation gives CASSLSRGHYEQYF. The full variable domain, rest sourced from reference TRBV11-1 and TRBJ2-7, is EAEVAQSPRYKITEKSQAVAFWCDPISGHATLYWYRQILGQGPELLVQFQDESVVDDSQLPKDRFSAERLKGVDSTLKIQPAELGDSAMYLCASSLSRGHYEQYFGPGTRLTVT.

This clone has just a few counts. V usage is TRBV9 and J usage is TRBJ1-2; 9 bases are shared with TRBD1. Germline V gene sequence: CDR1 SGDLS, CDR2 YYNGEE. J was trimmed by 8 bases and V by 4 bases; bases with no gene match: 9. This CDR3 spans 14 amino acids. CDR3 in DNA: TGTGCCAGCAGCCTAACAGGGGGCGGTTGGGGCTACACCTTC. Amino acid sequence: CASSLTGGGWGYTF.

This clone was recorded once. The chain joins TRBV7-8 to TRBJ2-5; 7 bases align to TRBD1. The CDR3 sequence is 14 residues long. Trimming cost V 8 bases and J 4 bases; bases outside gene matches: 10. Germline V gives CDR1 SGHVS, CDR2 FQNEAQ. CDR3 region: CASLIQGIGETQYF. CDR3 bases: TGTGCCAGCCTAATACAGGGGATCGGAGAGACCCAGTACTTC. The entire variable domain, with the rest obtained from reference TRBV7-8 and TRBJ2-5, is as follows: GAGVSQSPRYKVAKRGQDVALRCDPISGHVSLFWYQQALGQGPEFLTYFQNEAQLDKSGLPSDRFFAERPEGSVSTLKIQRTQQEDSAVYLCASLIQGIGETQYFGPGTRLLVL.

This clone was detected only once. The gene calls are TRBV30 and TRBJ1-4, with 7 bases that match TRBD1. Germline CDR1 is GTSNPN and CDR2 is SVGIG (reference sequence). Germline trimming cut 3 bases from V and 8 bases from J; bases unmatched to any gene: 6. The CDR3 extends over 13 amino acids. CDR3 nucleotide sequence: TGTGCCTGGAGAAGCCCGACAGGGGAAAAACTGTTTTTT. It is translated as CAWRSPTGEKLFF.

The chain combines TRBV30 with TRBJ1-3; D is unclear. Trimming removed 7 bases at V and 3 bases at J, with 16 bases between. Germline CDR1 and CDR2: GTSNPN and SVGIG (reference sequence). CDR3 size: 14 residues. Written as DNA, the CDR3 is TGTGCCTCTTCGGGAGGCGGTTATGGAAACACCATATATTTT. It is translated as CASSGGGYGNTIYF.

V and J are TRBV4-1 and TRBJ1-2, with TRBD1 as a possible D gene (5 bases). Trimming removed 0 bases at V and 3 bases at J, with 11 bases between. The CDR3 spans 15 residues. Germline V gene lookup returns CDR1 MGHRA and CDR2 YSYEKL. The CDR3 region is CASSQEPGTHYGYTF. As DNA, the CDR3 is TGCGCCAGCAGCCAAGAGCCGGGGACTCACTATGGCTACACCTTC.

This chain links TRBV30 with TRBJ1-2; D ambiguous. The germline V gene has CDR1 GTSNPN and CDR2 SVGIG (reference sequence). The CDR3 spans 14 residues. Trimming removed 3 bases at V and 8 bases at J, with 19 bases between. CDR3: CAWSAPNPLRGYTF. CDR3 nucleotide sequence: TGTGCCTGGAGCGCCCCTAATCCGCTGAGGGGCTACACCTTC.